The 27 T cell receptor beta chains listed next were all sequenced from one sample in a study of CD8+ T cells in alopecia areata. Documented treatment: oral pan-JAK inhibitor, 5-10 mg twice daily. Extraction and reverse transcription of RNA yielded cDNA as the sequencing template. Profiling relied on immunoSEQ multiplex PCR, and the TCRdb table lists in-frame clones only, not all of them. The sample carries about 270,000 clones, 60% recorded once. The starting material was CD4+ T cells sorted from blood, obtained around week 52, from a patient treated with tofacitinib. These receptors all come from a human donor with alopecia areata.

This clone has just one count. V gene TRBV18 combines with J gene TRBJ2-2, with D possibly being TRBD1 (6 bases). Trimming stripped 6 bases from V and 6 bases from J, with 8 bases between. The CDR3 spans 12 residues. Germline V gives CDR1 KGHSH, CDR2 LQKENI. CDR3 residues: CASSQGSGELFF. The CDR3 DNA sequence: TGTGCCAGCTCTCAGGGGTCCGGGGAGCTGTTTTTT.

The V gene is TRBV7-2, the J gene TRBJ2-4; 8 bases map to TRBD1. The CDR3 runs 15 residues. V dropped 1 base and J dropped 5; count of bases not matched to a gene: 4. Looked up from germline, CDR1 is SGHTA and CDR2 is FQGNSA. DNA of the CDR3: TGTGCCAGCAGCTTAGTATCGGGACAGGAAAACATTCAGTACTTC. It yields the protein CASSLVSGQENIQYF. Complete variable domain (other parts from reference TRBV7-2 and TRBJ2-4): GAGVSQSPSNKVTEKGKDVELRCDPISGHTALYWYRQSLGQGLEFLIYFQGNSAPDKSGLPSDRFSAERTGGSVSTLTIQRTQQEDSAVYLCASSLVSGQENIQYFGAGTRLSVL.

This chain uses TRBV7-9 with TRBJ2-5, with 7 bases matching TRBD1. The CDR3 extends over 18 amino acids. CDR1 and CDR2 (germline): SEHNR, FQNEAQ (reference sequence). The ends lost 5 bases at V and 5 bases at J; junction bases unmatched: 20. DNA of the CDR3: TGTGCCAGCAGCCGTTCCGGGACAGCAATCAGCTATCGGGAGACCCAGTACTTC. This gives the protein CASSRSGTAISYRETQYF.

This clone was observed a few times. The chain is built from TRBV30 and TRBJ1-1; 7 nucleotides align to TRBD1. CDR3 length equals 14 residues. V dropped 1 base and J dropped 1; count of bases not matched to a gene: 3. Germline assignment: CDR1 GTSNPN and CDR2 SVGIG (reference sequence). The CDR3 nucleotides are TGTGCCTGGAGTGAGGGGACAGCGAACACTGAAGCTTTCTTT. This codes for CAWSEGTANTEAFF.

This sequence joins TRBV30 and TRBJ1-1; 7 nucleotides match TRBD1. The CDR3 has 14 residues. J was trimmed by 0 bases and V by 1 base; bases with no gene match: 2. The germline V gene has CDR1 GTSNPN and CDR2 SVGIG (reference sequence). This CDR3 is CAWSGQGLNTEAFF. In DNA, the CDR3 is TGTGCCTGGAGTGGACAGGGCTTGAACACTGAAGCTTTCTTT.

This chain uses TRBV29-1 with TRBJ1-3; D perhaps matches TRBD1 (5 bases). The CDR3 runs to 16 residues. Germline CDR1 is SQVTM and CDR2 is ANQGSEA. V lost 0 bases to trimming and J lost 2 bases, with 14 bases between them. The CDR3 sequence is CSVEDRSGGPGNTIYF. CDR3 nucleotides: TGCAGCGTTGAAGACCGCAGTGGGGGACCTGGAAACACCATATATTTT.

The chain links TRBV29-1 to TRBJ1-2; TRBD1 aligns across 8 bases. The CDR3 is 13 amino acids. J was trimmed by 7 bases and V by 6 bases; bases with no gene match: 10. Germline V CDR1 and CDR2: SQVTM, ANQGSEA. In nucleotides, the CDR3 is TGCAGCGTGGCTAGTCCAGGGGGCTTTGGCTACACCTTC. Translated: CSVASPGGFGYTF.

The rearrangement links TRBV30 to TRBJ2-1; D remains unclear. Per the germline V gene, CDR1 is GTSNPN and CDR2 is SVGIG (reference sequence). Trimming stripped 0 bases from V and 2 bases from J, with 8 bases between. This CDR3 comprises 14 residues. DNA of the CDR3: TGTGCCTGGAGTGTACAGAGAACCTACAATGAGCAGTTCTTC. Amino acids: CAWSVQRTYNEQFF.

The chain uses TRBV27 and TRBJ2-5; 9 bases are a match to TRBD1. CDR1 and CDR2 from the germline V gene are MNHEY and SMNVEV (reference sequence). This CDR3 is built from 15 residues. The junction had 7 bases not matched to a gene; V was cut back by 3 bases and J by 5 bases. Here the CDR3 reads CASSLSGQGRETQYF. The CDR3 nucleotides read TGTGCCAGCAGTTTGTCGGGACAGGGCAGGGAGACCCAGTACTTC.

Turning to this clone: This sample also contains other DNA sequences that code for the same CDR3. V usage is TRBV30 and J usage is TRBJ2-5; D possibly uses TRBD1 or TRBD2 (6 bases each). This CDR3 comprises 14 residues. Trimming removed 3 bases from V and 1 base from J, with 12 bases in between. The germline gives CDR1 GTSNPN, CDR2 SVGIG (reference sequence). The DNA of the CDR3 is TGTGCCTGGAGCGGAGGGGGGACCCAAGAGACCCAGTACTTC. Translated, it gives CAWSGGGTQETQYF.

The J gene is TRBJ2-6, the V gene TRBV29-1; D gene ambiguous. The CDR3 runs 14 residues. The germline gives CDR1 SQVTM, CDR2 ANQGSEA. The V gene lost 4 bases and the J gene lost 0 bases, with 7 bases spanning the gap. The CDR3 reads CSVAPNSGANVLTF. CDR3 DNA sequence: TGCAGCGTTGCTCCGAACTCTGGGGCCAACGTCCTGACTTTC.

The sample holds a few counts of this clone. The chain carries TRBV4-1 and TRBJ2-5; a possible D gene is TRBD2 (6 bases). V lost 4 bases, J lost 0 bases, and 15 bases lay in between. Per the germline V gene, CDR1 is MGHRA and CDR2 is YSYEKL. This CDR3 contains 16 residues. The CDR3 nucleotides are TGCGCCAGCAGCCCCACACCAGGGAGGTACCAAGAGACCCAGTACTTC. It codes for CASSPTPGRYQETQYF.

This chain links TRBV18 with TRBJ2-5; D is perhaps TRBD1 (5 bases). In germline, CDR1 is KGHSH, CDR2 LQKENI. The germline V and J ends were trimmed by 6 bases and 2 bases, with 7 bases remaining between them. This CDR3 has 12 amino acids. The CDR3 loop is CASSDSQETQYF. The CDR3, as DNA: TGTGCCAGCTCCGACAGTCAAGAGACCCAGTACTTC.

CDR3 sequence: CASSFPGQPNSPLHF. The CDR3 coding sequence is TGCGCCAGCAGCTTTCCGGGACAGCCTAATTCACCCCTCCACTTT. V usage is TRBV4-1 and J usage is TRBJ1-6; 7 nucleotides align to TRBD1. V was pared by 5 bases and J by 6 bases, with 7 bases of the junction left unmatched. The germline V gene has CDR1 MGHRA and CDR2 YSYEKL. The CDR3 runs to 15 residues.

This clone was recorded once. The chain carries TRBV29-1 and TRBJ2-2; D is possibly TRBD2 (5 bases). Germline-derived CDR1 and CDR2 are SQVTM and ANQGSEA. Trimming removed 6 bases from V and 5 bases from J, with 7 bases in between. The CDR3 length is 11 residues. This chain's CDR3 is CSVSGTGELFF. CDR3 nucleotide sequence: TGCAGCGTCTCGGGAACCGGGGAGCTGTTTTTT.

The chain employs TRBV27 and TRBJ1-1; D is unresolved. CDR1 is MNHEY and CDR2 is SMNVEV in the germline V gene (reference sequence). Trimming left V 4 bases short and J 0 bases short, with 6 bases between. There are 13 residues in the CDR3. CDR3 protein: CASSSQMNTEAFF. In nucleotides, the CDR3 is TGTGCCAGCAGTTCCCAGATGAACACTGAAGCTTTCTTT.

This clone was recorded a few times. This chain uses TRBV23-1 with TRBJ1-1, with TRBD1 matching over 12 bases. TRBV23-1 is designated an ORF whose function remains uncertain. The CDR3 has 15 residues. J lost 1 base, V lost 8 bases, and 5 bases had no gene match. CDR3 amino acids: CASVWDRGQNTEAFF. CDR3 sequence (DNA): TGCGCCAGCGTGTGGGACAGGGGGCAGAACACTGAAGCTTTCTTT.

The chain uses TRBV30 and TRBJ1-6, with D hard to call. The CDR3 consists of 15 residues. Per the germline V gene, CDR1 is GTSNPN and CDR2 is SVGIG (reference sequence). Trimming stripped 1 base from V and 11 bases from J, with 18 bases between. The CDR3 region is CAWSGRLMVSAPLHF. Written as DNA, the CDR3 is TGTGCCTGGAGTGGCAGATTAATGGTGTCGGCACCCCTCCACTTT.

The chain links TRBV20-1 to TRBJ2-3; perhaps D is TRBD1 or TRBD2 (6 bases each). Germline-derived CDR1 and CDR2 are DFQATT and SNEGSKA (reference sequence). This CDR3 comprises 11 residues. V shed 5 bases and J shed 6 bases, with 9 bases lying between them. The CDR3 bases are TGCAGTGCTCGGGGGCTGGATACGCAGTATTTT. As protein: CSARGLDTQYF.

V is TRBV19 and J is TRBJ1-6; 7 bases are a match to TRBD1. Trimming at V came to 8 bases and at J to 3 bases, leaving 4 bases not matched to a gene. CDR3 length equals 14 residues. The germline gives CDR1 LNHDA, CDR2 SQIVND (reference sequence). The CDR3 nucleotides read TGTGCCAGTTGGACAGGCGTCTATAATTCACCCCTCCACTTT. This codes for CASWTGVYNSPLHF.

The gene calls are TRBV29-1 and TRBJ2-1; no clear D gene. V was pared by 6 bases and J by 5 bases, with 14 bases between. The CDR3 sequence is 13 residues long. Germline V gene data show CDR1 as SQVTM and CDR2 as ANQGSEA. The CDR3 reads CSVRVDPNNEQFF. For the CDR3, the DNA is TGCAGCGTAAGGGTAGACCCGAACAATGAGCAGTTCTTC.

This rearrangement joins TRBV7-6 to TRBJ2-1; 8 positions match TRBD2. Germline CDR1 is SGHVS and CDR2 is FNYEAQ. V gave up 5 bases and J gave up 4 bases; unmatched junction bases: 10. CDR3 length: 16 amino acids. The CDR3 protein is CASSQIIAGRYNEQFF. The CDR3 coding sequence is TGTGCCAGCAGCCAGATAATAGCGGGACGATACAATGAGCAGTTCTTC.

V usage is TRBV2 and J usage is TRBJ2-7; 8 bases map to TRBD1. There are 13 residues in the CDR3. The trim removed 6 bases at V and 4 bases at J, leaving 5 bases unmatched. The germline CDR1 and CDR2 sequences are SNHLY and FYNNEI. Here the CDR3 DNA reads TGTGCCAGCAGCGGACAGGGAACTTACGAGCAGTACTTC. Translated: CASSGQGTYEQYF.

The chain combines TRBV18 with TRBJ1-5, with a tentative D call TRBD1 (6 bases). CDR1 and CDR2 from the germline V gene are KGHSH and LQKENI. Deletions cut 3 bases from V and 4 bases from J, with 16 bases between. This CDR3 is built from 16 residues. The CDR3 DNA reads as TGTGCCAGCTCACCCCGGGACACAGCGTCTAATCAGCCCCAGCATTTT. This sequence encodes CASSPRDTASNQPQHF. Together with reference TRBV18 and TRBJ1-5, the CDR3 gives the full variable domain: NAGVMQNPRHLVRRRGQEARLRCSPMKGHSHVYWYRQLPEEGLKFMVYLQKENIIDESGMPKERFSAEFPKEGPSILRIQQVVRGDSAAYFCASSPRDTASNQPQHFGDGTRLSIL.

The rearrangement uses TRBV27 and TRBJ1-2; TRBD1 aligns across 7 bases. Germline-derived CDR1 and CDR2 are MNHEY and SMNVEV (reference sequence). The CDR3 sequence is 13 residues long. The junction had 4 bases not matched to a gene; V was cut back by 6 bases and J by 3 bases. The CDR3 DNA sequence: TGTGCCAGCAGAGACACAGGGGACTATGGCTACACCTTC. This codes for CASRDTGDYGYTF.

The chain uses TRBV7-9 and TRBJ2-5; 9 bases are shared with TRBD1. This CDR3 region has 15 residues. CDR1 and CDR2 (germline): SEHNR, FQNEAQ (reference sequence). After removal of 2 bases from V and 2 bases from J, the junction contained 3 bases not matched to a gene. CDR3 in amino acids: CASSLHRGRQETQYF. The CDR3 nucleotides read TGTGCCAGCAGCTTACACAGGGGGCGACAAGAGACCCAGTACTTC. The full variable domain, in which reference TRBV7-9 and TRBJ2-5 provide the parts outside the CDR3, is DTGVSQNPRHKITKRGQNVTFRCDPISEHNRLYWYRQTLGQGPEFLTYFQNEAQLEKSRLLSDRFSAERPKGSFSTLEIQRTEQGDSAMYLCASSLHRGRQETQYFGPGTRLLVL.

Comments on this clone: The same CDR3 is also encoded by other DNA sequences in this sample. This chain links TRBV30 with TRBJ1-3; D possibly corresponds to TRBD1 (5 bases). V lost 0 bases to trimming and J lost 4 bases, with 7 bases between them. CDR3 length equals 13 residues. Germline V gives CDR1 GTSNPN, CDR2 SVGIG (reference sequence). Written as DNA, the CDR3 is TGTGCCTGGAGTGTATCAGGGGGAAACACCATATATTTT. Encoded protein: CAWSVSGGNTIYF.